This T cell receptor (beta chain) was recorded in a study of graft-versus-host responses after intestinal transplantation. Study-level information: Recipients had multivisceral, liver-intestinal, or isolated intestinal transplants. After anti-thymocyte globulin induction, recipients took tacrolimus and steroids for 3 to 4 years.

Responders (about 200,000, CFSE-labeled) met about 200,000 stimulators that were irradiated and violet-dye-labeled. Sorting of proliferating CFSE-low CD3+CD4+ and CD3+CD8+ responders took place after the reaction. The protocol was immunoSEQ multiplex PCR, while the TCRdb copy is restricted to in-frame clones and leaves out a portion. The table shows approximately 13,000 clones, with roughly 29% occurring only once. Study-level results: Analysis identified GvH clones in recipient marrow, with some appearing first in ileum or blood.

The TCR sequence derives from a human patient who received an intestinal transplant. Sequencing was performed on alloreactive CD8+ T cells from a mixed lymphocyte reaction culture, taken before intestinal transplant. Stated subset: CFSE-low proliferating T cells sorted from roughly six-day pre-transplant mixed lymphocyte reaction (GvH or HvG direction).

The CDR3 spells CASSLEEGWDTQYF. As DNA, the CDR3 is TGTGCCAGCAGCTTGGAGGAGGGATGGGATACGCAGTATTTT. The chain joins TRBV11-2 to TRBJ2-3, with a weak D call TRBD2 (6 bases). V was shortened by 3 bases and J by 6 bases, with 13 bases between the two germline ends. This CDR3 is 14 amino acids long. Germline CDR1 and CDR2: SGHAT and FQNNGV.